Below are 30 T cell receptor beta chains sequenced from a single sample in a study of blood T cell repertoires in COVID-19. Here immunoSEQ multiplex PCR was the method, and the copy in TCRdb shows in-frame clones only, minus some. The sample includes tens of thousands of clones, less than 85% of them seen just once. The sample was peripheral blood. These receptor sequences come from a man aged 80 or over with acute or convalescent COVID-19.

The genes are TRBV30 and TRBJ1-4; 11 bases are a match to TRBD1. The germline V gene encodes CDR1 GTSNPN and CDR2 SVGIG (reference sequence). The CDR3 runs to 17 residues. With V trimmed by 1 base and J by 7 bases, 11 bases remained unmatched. CDR3 in amino acids: CAWSAGQGVGVGEKLFF. The CDR3 DNA reads as TGTGCCTGGAGTGCGGGACAGGGGGTAGGAGTCGGTGAAAAACTGTTTTTT.

V is TRBV24-1 and J is TRBJ1-1; D perhaps matches TRBD1 (5 bases). Germline-derived CDR1 and CDR2 are KGHDR and SFDVKD. V was clipped by 4 bases and J by 1 base, with 24 bases between them. The CDR3 consists of 19 residues. CDR3 coding DNA: TGTGCCACCAGTGAGGGGGGTAGGGGAGGTCCGGGGCAGAACACTGAAGCTTTCTTT. This gives the protein CATSEGGRGGPGQNTEAFF.

This clone was detected ten times or more. This chain connects TRBV15 to TRBJ2-7; D is uncertain. The ends were cut back, 1 base at V and 2 bases at J, with 9 bases in the middle. This CDR3 is 14 amino acids long. Germline assignment: CDR1 LNHNV and CDR2 YYDKDF (reference sequence). CDR3 sequence reads: CATSRVGRAYEQYF. The CDR3 nucleotides are TGTGCCACCAGCAGAGTCGGCCGGGCCTACGAGCAGTACTTC.

V gene TRBV5-1 combines with J gene TRBJ2-5; TRBD1 aligns across 7 bases. Trimming at V came to 6 bases and at J to 2 bases, leaving 7 bases not matched to a gene. Germline CDR1 SGHRS, CDR2 YFSETQ. The CDR3 has 14 residues. In DNA, the CDR3 is TGCGCCAGCAACATGGGGACAGCGCAAGAGACCCAGTACTTC. It encodes CASNMGTAQETQYF.

The gene calls are TRBV7-3 and TRBJ2-2; D is uncertain. Germline CDR1 reads SGHTA; CDR2 reads FQGTGA. The length of the CDR3 is 14 residues. The V and J ends lost 7 bases and 1 base respectively, with 10 bases between them. The CDR3 coding sequence is TGTGCCAGCAACCCCGGCGGGAACACCGGGGAGCTGTTTTTT. Translation: CASNPGGNTGELFF.

The rearrangement links TRBV28 to TRBJ1-6; no clear D gene. Trimming removed 3 bases from V and 4 bases from J, with 7 bases in between. The CDR3 has 14 amino acids. CDR1 and CDR2 (germline): MDHEN, SYDVKM. The CDR3 coding sequence is TGTGCCAGCAGTTTGACGGGATATAATTCACCCCTCCACTTT. Translated, it gives CASSLTGYNSPLHF.

The gene calls are TRBV27 and TRBJ1-5; possible D gene TRBD1, 6 bases. The germline CDR1 and CDR2 sequences are MNHEY and SMNVEV (reference sequence). The CDR3 extends over 18 amino acids. The V end was cut by 3 bases, the J end by 4 bases, with 22 bases between. CDR3 region: CASSFLSPRGGINQPQHF. As DNA, the CDR3 is TGTGCCAGCAGTTTTTTATCCCCCAGGGGAGGGATTAATCAGCCCCAGCATTTT.

For the CDR3, the DNA is TGCGCCAGCAGCTTGACCGCGGGCCGCGAGCTGTTTTTT. Its translation is CASSLTAGRELFF. This sequence joins TRBV5-1 and TRBJ2-2, with D possibly matching TRBD2 (5 bases). Trimming pared 1 base from V and 11 bases from J, leaving 12 bases between. The CDR3 sequence is 13 residues long. Germline assignment: CDR1 SGHRS and CDR2 YFSETQ. Using reference TRBV5-1 and TRBJ2-2 for the parts outside the CDR3, the full variable domain is KAGVTQTPRYLIKTRGQQVTLSCSPISGHRSVSWYQQTPGQGLQFLFEYFSETQRNKGNFPGRFSGRQFSNSRSEMNVSTLELGDSALYLCASSLTAGRELFFGEGSRLTVL.

The rearrangement links TRBV29-1 to TRBJ2-1, with D possibly TRBD1 on 6 matching bases. Trimming took off 5 bases at V and 4 bases at J, with 9 bases between the two ends. CDR1 and CDR2 from the germline V gene are SQVTM and ANQGSEA. This CDR3 has 12 amino acids. The CDR3 sequence is CSVTGSYNEQFF. DNA of the CDR3: TGCAGCGTTACAGGGTCGTACAATGAGCAGTTCTTC.

The genes are TRBV7-2 and TRBJ2-7; D perhaps matches TRBD2 (5 bases). V lost 1 base, J lost 12 bases, and 16 bases lay in between. The CDR3 is made up of 13 amino acids. Germline CDR1 is SGHTA and CDR2 is FQGNSA. The CDR3 region has the DNA TGTGCCAGCAGCTTAGGTGGAGGCTTTTCCGGGTACTTC. Translating it yields CASSLGGGFSGYF.

This clone has just a few counts. The V and J genes are TRBV30 and TRBJ1-3; D is ambiguous. V gave up 0 bases and J gave up 0 bases, with 12 bases separating them. Germline V lookup: CDR1 GTSNPN, CDR2 SVGIG (reference sequence). There are 16 residues in the CDR3. CDR3 DNA sequence: TGTGCCTGGAGTGTAGGCCGGGTGAGCTCTGGAAACACCATATATTTT. As protein: CAWSVGRVSSGNTIYF.

This clone was seen a single time. The V call is TRBV7-2, the J call TRBJ2-7, with D possibly matching TRBD2 (5 bases). Germline V lookup: CDR1 SGHTA, CDR2 FQGNSA. V shed 2 bases and J shed 5 bases, with 13 bases lying between them. The CDR3 totals 14 residues. The CDR3 region is CASSLSGLLNEQYF. In DNA, the CDR3 is TGTGCCAGCAGCTTAAGCGGCCTACTCAACGAGCAGTACTTC.

This chain links TRBV7-9 with TRBJ1-2, with 7 bases that match TRBD1. The CDR3 is 13 residues long. V lost 3 bases, J lost 7 bases, and 5 bases stayed unmatched. The V gene's germline CDR1 is SEHNR and CDR2 FQNEAQ (reference sequence). CDR3 nucleotide sequence: TGTGCCAGCAGCTTCGACAGGGATGGTGGCTACACCTTC. It codes for CASSFDRDGGYTF.

This clone came up once. V usage is TRBV7-9 and J usage is TRBJ2-4, with 9 bases aligning to TRBD2. J gave up 14 bases and V 5 bases, and 7 bases lay outside the gene matches. From germline, CDR1 is SEHNR and CDR2 FQNEAQ (reference sequence). The CDR3 loop spans 12 amino acids. The CDR3 here is CASSAGLAHKYF. In nucleotides, the CDR3 is TGTGCCAGCAGCGCCGGACTAGCGCACAAGTACTTC.

This clone has only a few counts. The chain links TRBV4-1 to TRBJ1-3; D uncertain. Trimming stripped 3 bases from V and 2 bases from J, with 20 bases between. This CDR3 is built from 18 residues. Germline loops: CDR1 MGHRA, CDR2 YSYEKL. The CDR3 protein is CASSHGESRWITGNTIYF. Here the CDR3 DNA reads TGCGCCAGCAGCCATGGGGAGAGTCGGTGGATAACTGGAAACACCATATATTTT.

This rearrangement joins TRBV28 to TRBJ1-4; D call uncertain. The CDR3 extends over 15 amino acids. V was trimmed by 6 bases and J by 7 bases, leaving 18 bases between them. The germline gives CDR1 MDHEN, CDR2 SYDVKM. The chain's CDR3 is CASRPLDKMGEKLFF. CDR3 coding DNA: TGTGCCAGCAGACCCCTCGACAAAATGGGTGAAAAACTGTTTTTT.

CDR3 sequence (DNA): TGTGCCAGCAGTTCCGGCCAGGGGGGCCCGGACGAGCAGTACTTC. This codes for CASSSGQGGPDEQYF. This sequence joins TRBV6-5 and TRBJ2-7; possibly TRBD1 for D (7 bases). The germline V and J ends were trimmed by 4 bases and 5 bases, with 18 bases remaining between them. Germline loops: CDR1 MNHEY, CDR2 SVGAGI. The CDR3 contains 15 residues.

This chain uses TRBV2 with TRBJ2-3; 8 bases are shared with TRBD2. The V gene's germline CDR1 is SNHLY and CDR2 FYNNEI. V shed 6 bases and J 8 bases; nucleotides not matched to a gene: 10. This CDR3 region has 14 residues. The CDR3 spells CASSGLVAGTTQYF. CDR3 DNA: TGTGCCAGCAGCGGGTTGGTAGCGGGAACTACGCAGTATTTT.

This clone occurred a few times. The chain recombines TRBV6-5 with TRBJ2-7, with 9 nucleotides matching TRBD1. CDR3 length: 14 amino acids. V gave up 6 bases and J gave up 4 bases; unmatched junction bases: 7. CDR1 and CDR2 from the germline V gene are MNHEY and SVGAGI. The CDR3 sequence: CASRGQGGWYEQYF. The CDR3 nucleotides are TGTGCCAGCAGGGGACAGGGAGGGTGGTACGAGCAGTACTTC.

The rearrangement uses TRBV5-6 and TRBJ2-7; D possibly corresponds to TRBD2 (6 bases). The CDR3 contains 14 residues. The germline gives CDR1 SGHDT, CDR2 YYEEEE. The V end was cut by 4 bases, the J end by 3 bases, with 14 bases between. CDR3 sequence: CASSPRDLFYEQYF. DNA for the CDR3: TGTGCCAGCAGCCCCCGGGACTTATTCTACGAGCAGTACTTC.

The chain is built from TRBV9 and TRBJ2-7; 14 bases align to TRBD2. The CDR3 consists of 16 residues. Germline V gene sequence: CDR1 SGDLS, CDR2 YYNGEE. V was pared by 2 bases and J by 1 base, with 2 bases of the junction left unmatched. The CDR3, as DNA: TGTGCCAGCAGCGTGGGGACTAGCGGGAGATCCTACGAGCAGTACTTC. Its protein is CASSVGTSGRSYEQYF.

The chain uses TRBV29-1 and TRBJ2-7; 11 bases fit TRBD1. The CDR3 sequence is 15 residues long. Germline CDR1 SQVTM, CDR2 ANQGSEA. The junction had 10 bases not matched to a gene; V was cut back by 4 bases and J by 5 bases. As DNA, the CDR3 is TGCAGCGTTGTAGGGGGAGGACAGGGGGCCAACGAGCAGTACTTC. As protein: CSVVGGGQGANEQYF.

The rearrangement uses TRBV6-5 and TRBJ2-7, with D unclear. The germline gives CDR1 MNHEY, CDR2 SVGAGI. This CDR3 region has 13 residues. V was trimmed by 6 bases and J by 1 base, leaving 10 bases between them. The CDR3 loop reads CASSYVTSYEQYF. CDR3 bases: TGTGCCAGCAGCTACGTTACTTCCTACGAGCAGTACTTC.

V and J are TRBV19 and TRBJ2-5, with 16 bases aligning to TRBD2. The CDR3 is made up of 15 amino acids. Germline V lookup: CDR1 LNHDA, CDR2 SQIVND (reference sequence). The J segment lost 14 bases and the V segment lost 7 bases, leaving 13 bases of the junction unmatched. This chain's CDR3 is CASTPEGTSGRGSYF. The DNA of the CDR3 is TGTGCCAGTACCCCCGAAGGGACTAGCGGGAGGGGTAGCTACTTC.

The V and J genes are TRBV7-8 and TRBJ2-1, with 11 bases that match TRBD2. The CDR3 contains 16 residues. CDR1 is SGHVS and CDR2 is FQNEAQ in the germline V gene. Trimming cost V 3 bases and J 6 bases; bases outside gene matches: 7. CDR3 region: CASSFALAGGRNEQFF. The CDR3 DNA follows: TGTGCCAGCAGCTTTGCCCTAGCGGGAGGACGCAATGAGCAGTTCTTC.

J is TRBJ2-7 and V is TRBV2, with unresolved D. Germline V lookup: CDR1 SNHLY, CDR2 FYNNEI. Trimming removed 4 bases from V and 2 bases from J, with 9 bases in between. CDR3 length equals 13 residues. The CDR3 spells CASSAPRAYEQYF. CDR3 nucleotides: TGTGCCAGCAGTGCTCCTCGGGCCTACGAGCAGTACTTC. Based on the CDR3 plus reference TRBV2 and TRBJ2-7, the full variable domain is EPEVTQTPSHQVTQMGQEVILRCVPISNHLYFYWYRQILGQKVEFLVSFYNNEISEKSEIFDDQFSVERPDGSNFTLKIRSTKLEDSAMYFCASSAPRAYEQYFGPGTRLTVT.

The rearrangement joins TRBV5-5 to TRBJ1-1; 8 positions agree with TRBD1. The length of the CDR3 is 15 residues. V shed 0 bases and J 5 bases; nucleotides not matched to a gene: 6. Germline values: CDR1 SGHKS, CDR2 YYEKEE (reference sequence). As DNA, the CDR3 is TGTGCCAGCAGCTTGGGACAGGGGATAGGGACTGAAGCTTTCTTT. Its protein is CASSLGQGIGTEAFF. The whole variable domain, remainder taken from reference TRBV5-5 and TRBJ1-1, is DAGVTQSPTHLIKTRGQQVTLRCSPISGHKSVSWYQQVLGQGPQFIFQYYEKEERGRGNFPDRFSARQFPNYSSELNVNALLLGDSALYLCASSLGQGIGTEAFFGQGTRLTVV.

The rearrangement joins TRBV19 to TRBJ2-3; TRBD2 aligns across 7 bases. The CDR3 covers 15 residues. CDR1 is LNHDA, CDR2 SQIVND, per germline (reference sequence). V was clipped by 5 bases and J by 3 bases; unmatched bases: 8. For the CDR3, the DNA is TGTGCCAGTAGTGTCGTAGCGGGCCCTACAGATACGCAGTATTTT. Amino acid sequence: CASSVVAGPTDTQYF.

The rearrangement uses TRBV30 and TRBJ2-7; TRBD1 might be the D (6 bases). CDR3 length equals 14 residues. Germline lookup yields CDR1 GTSNPN and CDR2 SVGIG (reference sequence). Trimming shortened V by 4 bases and J by 4 bases, and 17 bases separated the two germline ends. CDR3 residues: CAWKTAGVGYEQYF. The CDR3, as DNA: TGTGCCTGGAAAACGGCAGGGGTGGGGTACGAGCAGTACTTC.

This chain links TRBV5-1 with TRBJ1-6; D is uncertain. This CDR3 comprises 14 residues. CDR1 and CDR2 (germline): SGHRS, YFSETQ. V was shortened by 0 bases and J by 7 bases, with 8 bases between the two germline ends. CDR3 region: CASSLGGGNSPLHF. The CDR3 DNA reads as TGCGCCAGCAGCTTGGGAGGAGGCAATTCACCCCTCCACTTT.